These T cell receptor beta chains were read from a single sample in a study of T cell changes during pregnancy in multiple sclerosis. Measured with immunoSEQ multiplex PCR; TCRdb has only the in-frame clones, and not every one. Of more than 55,000 clones listed, 88% are singletons. The sample consisted of CD4+ T cells from peripheral blood mononuclear cells, taken in the third trimester of pregnancy. Receptors originate from a female donor with multiple sclerosis, enrolled in a pregnancy study. Each CDR3 is given with its conserved first and last residue. The D gene is left open where the match is weak. Size is stated for part of the rows, as once, few or many counts, or as a class when the clone is expanded.

clone_size,v_call,d_call,cdr3_length,j_call,cdr3_aa,cdr3_nt
.,TRBV6-4,.,16,TRBJ2-3,CASRPTRPRTTDTQYF,TGTGCCAGCAGACCGACTAGGCCCCGAACCACAGATACGCAGTATTTT
.,TRBV7-9,.,14,TRBJ1-1,CASSSRYVPTEAFF,TGTGCCAGCAGCTCCCGGTACGTACCCACTGAAGCTTTCTTT
.,TRBV2,TRBD1,17,TRBJ2-4,CASSERQGIMAKNIQYF,TGTGCCAGCAGTGAAAGACAGGGAATAATGGCCAAAAACATTCAGTACTTC
.,TRBV5-6,TRBD2,16,TRBJ2-5,CASSLEPSGAQETQYF,TGTGCCAGCAGCTTGGAACCTAGCGGGGCCCAAGAGACCCAGTACTTC
.,TRBV27,.,15,TRBJ1-6,CASRRGTRVDSPLHF,TGTGCCAGCAGGCGAGGGACTAGGGTAGATTCACCCCTCCACTTT
.,TRBV5-1,TRBD1,16,TRBJ1-3,CASSLAIGTAGNTIYF,TGCGCCAGCAGCTTGGCCATCGGGACAGCTGGAAACACCATATATTTT
many,TRBV19,.,14,TRBJ2-4,CASSIVGGANIQYF,TGTGCCAGTAGTATAGTTGGAGGGGCGAACATTCAGTACTTC
.,TRBV7-2,.,15,TRBJ2-7,CASSLDGRGAYEQYF,TGTGCCAGCAGCTTAGATGGCAGGGGGGCCTACGAGCAGTACTTC
.,TRBV10-1,.,13,TRBJ1-1,CASSGQVNTEAFF,TGCGCCAGCAGTGGACAGGTGAACACTGAAGCTTTCTTT
.,TRBV5-1,.,12,TRBJ1-1,CASSGRNTEAFF,TGCGCCAGCAGCGGCAGAAACACTGAAGCTTTCTTT
.,TRBV2,.,12,TRBJ1-1,CASSAQNAEAFF,TGTGCCAGCAGCGCCCAGAACGCTGAAGCTTTCTTT
.,TRBV10-3,TRBD1,16,TRBJ2-3,CAISDFLQGAGDTQYF,TGTGCCATCAGTGACTTTCTACAGGGGGCAGGGGATACGCAGTATTTT
.,TRBV5-1,TRBD2,16,TRBJ2-1,CASSTVGLADYNEQFF,TGCGCCAGCAGCACGGTAGGACTAGCGGATTACAATGAGCAGTTCTTC
.,TRBV30,TRBD1,15,TRBJ1-5,CAWSARQGKNQPQHF,TGTGCCTGGAGTGCTCGACAGGGAAAAAATCAGCCCCAGCATTTT
once,TRBV30,TRBD1,14,TRBJ1-6,CAWSLGTGDSPLHF,TGTGCCTGGAGTCTAGGGACAGGGGATTCACCCCTCCACTTT
.,TRBV5-1,.,15,TRBJ2-1,CASSLGGNSYNEQFF,TGCGCCAGCAGCTTGGGCGGGAACTCCTACAATGAGCAGTTCTTC
.,TRBV29-1,.,14,TRBJ1-5,CSVIFRDLGQPQHF,TGCAGCGTTATATTCCGGGACTTAGGGCAGCCCCAGCATTTT
.,TRBV5-4,.,13,TRBJ2-5,CASSLVGEETQYF,TGTGCCAGCAGCTTGGTGGGAGAAGAGACCCAGTACTTC
.,TRBV2,.,13,TRBJ2-2,CASSQQNTGELFF,TGTGCCAGCAGTCAACAAAACACCGGGGAGCTGTTTTTT
once,TRBV5-1,.,17,TRBJ1-1,CASSLVPVGRMNTEAFF,TGCGCCAGCAGCTTGGTGCCAGTCGGGAGAATGAACACTGAAGCTTTCTTT
once,TRBV7-9,.,14,TRBJ2-7,CASSFGSGTYEQYF,TGTGCCAGCAGCTTCGGGAGCGGCACCTACGAGCAGTACTTC
.,TRBV19,TRBD2,14,TRBJ2-1,CASRPGTSQSEQFF,TGTGCCAGTAGACCCGGGACTAGCCAGTCTGAGCAGTTCTTC
.,TRBV6-1,TRBD1,14,TRBJ1-2,CASTSRGTEYGYTF,TGTGCCAGCACCTCACGAGGGACAGAGTATGGCTACACCTTC
.,TRBV18,TRBD1,16,TRBJ2-2,CASSPRQGASTGELFF,TGTGCCAGCTCACCAAGACAGGGGGCAAGTACCGGGGAGCTGTTTTTT
.,TRBV7-2,.,14,TRBJ1-2,CASSLVTGPYGYTF,TGTGCCAGCAGCTTAGTTACAGGCCCCTATGGCTACACCTTC
.,TRBV6-6,.,10,TRBJ2-7,CASGALEQYF,TGTGCCAGCGGAGCGTTGGAGCAGTACTTC
.,TRBV7-6,TRBD1,15,TRBJ1-2,CASSPGQDTYYGYTF,TGTGCCAGCAGCCCCGGACAGGATACCTACTATGGCTACACCTTC
.,TRBV6-1,TRBD1,14,TRBJ1-5,CASSEVYRGRPQHF,TGTGCCAGCAGTGAAGTCTACAGGGGCCGGCCCCAGCATTTT
.,TRBV7-6,.,13,TRBJ1-6,CASSLGQESPLHF,TGTGCCAGCAGCTTAGGTCAGGAATCACCCCTCCACTTT
.,TRBV7-2,.,16,TRBJ1-4,CASSLVGSGLREKLFF,TGTGCCAGCAGCTTAGTCGGGTCAGGACTTCGGGAAAAACTGTTTTTT